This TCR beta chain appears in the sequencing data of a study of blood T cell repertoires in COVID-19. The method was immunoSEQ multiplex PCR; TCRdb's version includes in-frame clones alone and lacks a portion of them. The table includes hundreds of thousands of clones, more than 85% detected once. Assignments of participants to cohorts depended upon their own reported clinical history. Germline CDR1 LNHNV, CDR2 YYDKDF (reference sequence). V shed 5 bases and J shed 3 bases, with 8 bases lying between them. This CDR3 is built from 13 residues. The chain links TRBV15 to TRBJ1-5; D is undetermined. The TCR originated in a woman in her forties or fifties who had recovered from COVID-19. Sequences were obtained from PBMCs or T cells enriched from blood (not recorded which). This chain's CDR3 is CATSVQANQPQHF. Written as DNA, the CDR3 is TGTGCCACCAGCGTTCAGGCCAATCAGCCCCAGCATTTT. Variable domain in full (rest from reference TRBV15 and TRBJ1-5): DAMVIQNPRYQVTQFGKPVTLSCSQTLNHNVMYWYQQKSSQAPKLLFHYYDKDFNNEADTPDNFQSRRPNTSFCFLDIRSPGLGDTAMYLCATSVQANQPQHFGDGTRLSIL.